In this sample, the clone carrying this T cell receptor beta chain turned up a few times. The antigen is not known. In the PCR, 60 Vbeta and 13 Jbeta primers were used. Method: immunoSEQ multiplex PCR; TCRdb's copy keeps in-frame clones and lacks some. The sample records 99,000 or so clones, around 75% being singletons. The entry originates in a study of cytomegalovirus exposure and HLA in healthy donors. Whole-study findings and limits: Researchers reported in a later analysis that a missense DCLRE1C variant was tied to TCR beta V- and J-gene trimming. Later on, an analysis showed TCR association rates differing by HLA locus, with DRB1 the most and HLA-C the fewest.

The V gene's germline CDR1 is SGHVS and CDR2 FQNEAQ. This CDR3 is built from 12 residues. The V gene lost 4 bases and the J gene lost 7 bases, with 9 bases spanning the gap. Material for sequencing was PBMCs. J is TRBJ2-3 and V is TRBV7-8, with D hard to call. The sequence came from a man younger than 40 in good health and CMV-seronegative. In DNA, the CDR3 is TGTGCCAGCAGCTCGCCCGGTAATACGCAGTATTTT. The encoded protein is CASSSPGNTQYF.